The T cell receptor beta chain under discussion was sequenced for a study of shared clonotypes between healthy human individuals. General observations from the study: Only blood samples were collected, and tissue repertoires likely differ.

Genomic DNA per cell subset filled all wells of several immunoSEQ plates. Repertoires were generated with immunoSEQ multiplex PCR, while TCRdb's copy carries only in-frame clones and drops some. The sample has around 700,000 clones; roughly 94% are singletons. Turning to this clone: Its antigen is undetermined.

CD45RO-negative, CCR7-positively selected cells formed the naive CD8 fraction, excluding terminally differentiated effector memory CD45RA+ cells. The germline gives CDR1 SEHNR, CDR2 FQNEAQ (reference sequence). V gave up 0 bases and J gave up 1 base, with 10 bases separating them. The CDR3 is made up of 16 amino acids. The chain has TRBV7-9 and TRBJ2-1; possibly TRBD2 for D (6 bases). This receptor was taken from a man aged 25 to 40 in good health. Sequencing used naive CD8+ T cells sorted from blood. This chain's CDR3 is CASSLARLGSYNEQFF. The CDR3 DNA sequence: TGTGCCAGCAGCTTAGCCCGACTAGGATCCTACAATGAGCAGTTCTTC.